A single TCR beta chain is shown here with its context. Its antigen remains undetermined. The CDR3 extends 3 residues past the end of the read, so its final part is completed from the germline J gene. TCR beta CDR3 regions were amplified by multiplex PCR using the immunoSEQ assay from an average of 1200 ng genomic DNA per sample. To correct primer bias, the assay used a complete synthetic TCR repertoire to set an amplification baseline. The amplicons were sequenced on the Illumina platform. In the paper's pipeline: Sequences were error-corrected by clustering with frequency ratios and a modified nearest-neighbor algorithm and were then analyzed in the immunoSEQ Analyzer with IMGT gene definitions. At each rarefaction depth, TCR richness and evenness were averaged across 20 rarefaction repeats, and samples with fewer sequences than that depth were excluded. Relative abundances of V, D and J genes were compared between groups using Wilcoxon rank sum tests, with FDR correction applied. In the blinded duplicates, the intraclass correlation was approximately 96% for TCR richness and averaged about 79% across 66 gene segments. This immuneACCESS table, as held by TCRdb, lists in-frame sequences with V and J called but not all clones. Of the missing ones, under half trace to an unresolved V gene in checked studies; the others have no known cause. V, J and clone size reflect that table, while D and trimming were determined from the DNA. The record for this sample contains approximately 31,000 clones. The ten largest clones take up more than 3% of the sample.

The data belong to a study of T cells in women clearing cervical HPV infection listed by TCRdb under 2018. Background on the whole study: The cases were 20 to 30 women with histologically confirmed HPV16-related CIN3 or worse, and 2 of those women had invasive cancers. The controls were 25 or so women whose single incident HPV16 infection cleared within 12 months with no development of precancer or cancer. Blood from cases was drawn at the visit where the lesion was first identified, while blood from controls was drawn once the infection was no longer detected. For cases, a median interval of approximately 140 days, with an interquartile range of about 80 to 200 days, was observed between lesion detection and blood sampling. Since only a few of the women had HLA typing available, the possibility that HLA type was acting as a confounder could not be ruled out. The exploratory proof-of-principle case-control study was nested within the Guanacaste HPV Natural History Study in Costa Rica and compared TCR repertoires across cervical HPV16 outcomes. Cases and controls were matched on age within five years and on year of sample collection. Cases had a median age of 34 years and controls had a median age of about 37, with no significant differences in baseline characteristics. The parent cohort enrolled 10,049 women aged 18 or older in Guanacaste, Costa Rica, in 1993 to 1994 and followed the women for around seven years. Five blinded duplicates per group were added as quality controls, giving roughly 60 samples: 50 or so participants and 10 replicates.

On the study overall, not on this receptor specifically: The cross-sectional design could not show whether associations preceded infection or resulted from it; effector/memory subsets and HPV-specific T cells were not isolated. Because the number of T cells in each sample was unknown, differences in richness could reflect differing T-cell content rather than repertoire biology. By combining richness with V gene abundances, random forest classifiers separated cases from controls with an estimated AUC of 0.83. Across sequencing depths, CIN3+ cases showed significantly higher TCR repertoire richness than controls, but evenness did not differ between the groups. Cases had lower TRBV6-7 relative abundance than controls (0.11% versus 0.16%; Bonferroni P = 0.0008).

The CDR3 holds 17 amino acids from the cysteine to the phenylalanine. The DNA has 42 bases, all within the CDR3, and is read from base 1. CDR1 is given as KGHSH and CDR2 as LQKENI, both from the germline V gene. Every participant had a single incident cervical HPV16 infection, and prevalent HPV16 infections were excluded. Cervical HPV DNA was detected by MY09/MY11 PCR and genotyped by dot-blot hybridization. Approximately 15 mL of heparinized blood was centrifuged, after which the buffy coat was aliquoted, frozen at -30 degrees C, and then stored at -80 degrees C. QIAGEN kits were used to extract genomic DNA from the buffy coat specimens.

The TCR comes from a woman aged 18 to 75 with a cervical HPV16 infection that either progressed to CIN3+ or cleared (not recorded which). Recombination linked TRBV18 to TRBJ2-3; no confident D gene assignment can be made. Material for sequencing was blood buffy coat. The DNA read from the CDR3 is TGTGCCAGCTCACCGACCCCCGGCCCAAATAGCAATCAGCCG. Translated, this is CASSPTPGPNSNQP. The CDR3, in full, reads CASSPTPGPNSNQPQYF. The CDR3, completed at both ends by the reference TRBV18 and TRBJ2-3 genes, gives the full variable domain NAGVMQNPRHLVRRRGQEARLRCSPMKGHSHVYWYRQLPEEGLKFMVYLQKENIIDESGMPKERFSAEFPKEGPSILRIQQVVRGDSAAYFCASSPTPGPNSNQPQYFGPGTRLTVL.